This T cell receptor beta chain was sequenced for a study of cytomegalovirus exposure and HLA in healthy donors. Whole-study context: Later analysis reported that the 120 validation repertoires shared the platform of the approximately 670 first-cohort repertoires. General observations from the study: It was confirmed in vitro that a few of the CMV-associated chains were specific for CMV antigens. There were some public TCRs occurring in many donors, but most TCR sequences were rare.

These donors were members of the approximately 110-subject validation cohort, a group separate from the approximately 670-subject first cohort. Germline CDR1 is SNHLY and CDR2 is FYNNEI. The CDR3 contains 15 residues. Trimming took 6 bases from V and 5 from J; bases not matched to a gene: 6. In the case of this clone: Its matching antigen is unknown.

Data came from immunoSEQ multiplex PCR; TCRdb stores just in-frame clones and leaves some out. The sample has about 110,000 clones, 88% seen once. The gene calls are TRBV2 and TRBJ2-1; 11 bases fit TRBD2. The clonotype comes from a woman aged 18-30 years in good health and CMV-seropositive. The specimen was PBMCs. The DNA for the CDR3 is TGTGCCAGCAGGATAACTAGCGGGGGTCACAATGAGCAGTTCTTC. Encoded protein: CASRITSGGHNEQFF.